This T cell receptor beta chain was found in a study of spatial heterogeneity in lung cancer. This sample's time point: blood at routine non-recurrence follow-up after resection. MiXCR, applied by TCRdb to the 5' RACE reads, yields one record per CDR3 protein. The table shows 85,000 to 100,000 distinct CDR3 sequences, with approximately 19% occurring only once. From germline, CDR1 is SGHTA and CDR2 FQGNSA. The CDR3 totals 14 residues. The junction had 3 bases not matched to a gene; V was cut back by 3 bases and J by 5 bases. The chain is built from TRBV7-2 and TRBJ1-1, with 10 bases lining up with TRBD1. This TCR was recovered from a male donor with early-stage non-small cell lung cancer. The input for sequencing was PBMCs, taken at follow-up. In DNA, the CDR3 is TGTGCCAGCAGCTTCCGGACAGGGGGAACTGAAGCTTTCTTT. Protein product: CASSFRTGGTEAFF.